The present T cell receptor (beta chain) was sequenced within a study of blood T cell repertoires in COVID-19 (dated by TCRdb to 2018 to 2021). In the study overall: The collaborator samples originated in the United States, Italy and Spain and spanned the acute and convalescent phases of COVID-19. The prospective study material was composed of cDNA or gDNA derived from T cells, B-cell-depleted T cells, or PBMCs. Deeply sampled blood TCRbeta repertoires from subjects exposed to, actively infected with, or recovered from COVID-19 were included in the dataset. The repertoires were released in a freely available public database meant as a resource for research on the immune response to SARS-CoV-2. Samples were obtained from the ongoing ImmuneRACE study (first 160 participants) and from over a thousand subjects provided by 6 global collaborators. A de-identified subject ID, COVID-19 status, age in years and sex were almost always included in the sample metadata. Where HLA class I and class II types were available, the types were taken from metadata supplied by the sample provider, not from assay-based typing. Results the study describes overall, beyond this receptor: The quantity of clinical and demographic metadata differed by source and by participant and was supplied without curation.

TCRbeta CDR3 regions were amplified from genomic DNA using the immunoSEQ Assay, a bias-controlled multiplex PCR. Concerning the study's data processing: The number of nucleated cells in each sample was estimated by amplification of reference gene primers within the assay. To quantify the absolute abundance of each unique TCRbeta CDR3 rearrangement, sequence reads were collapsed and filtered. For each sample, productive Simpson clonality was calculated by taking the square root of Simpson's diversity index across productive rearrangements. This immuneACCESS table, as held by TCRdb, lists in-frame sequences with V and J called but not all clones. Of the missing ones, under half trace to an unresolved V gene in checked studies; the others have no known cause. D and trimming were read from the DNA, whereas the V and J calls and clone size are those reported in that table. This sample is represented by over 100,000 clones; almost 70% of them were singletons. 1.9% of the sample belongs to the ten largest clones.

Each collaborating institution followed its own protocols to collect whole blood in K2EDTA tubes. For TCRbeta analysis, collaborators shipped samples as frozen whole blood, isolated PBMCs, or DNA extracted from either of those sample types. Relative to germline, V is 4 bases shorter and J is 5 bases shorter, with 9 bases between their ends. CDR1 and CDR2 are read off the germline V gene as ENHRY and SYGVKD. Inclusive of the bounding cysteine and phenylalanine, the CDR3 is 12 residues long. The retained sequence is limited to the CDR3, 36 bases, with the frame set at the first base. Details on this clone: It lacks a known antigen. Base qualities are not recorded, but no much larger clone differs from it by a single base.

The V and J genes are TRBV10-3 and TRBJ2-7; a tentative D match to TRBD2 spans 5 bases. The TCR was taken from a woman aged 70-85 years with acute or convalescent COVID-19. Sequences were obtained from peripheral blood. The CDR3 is CAISVGADEQYF. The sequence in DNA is TGTGCCATCAGTGTGGGAGCGGACGAGCAGTACTTC.